These 30 T cell receptor beta chains were sequenced from one sample in a study of STAT3 mutations in large granular lymphocyte leukemia (dated by TCRdb to between 2018 and 2021). Summary of the overall study and its limitations: At least one immunodominant TCRbeta clonotype was present in every T-LGLL patient, and multiple immunodominant subclonotypes appeared in about half of the T-LGLL patients.

Libraries were constructed by the immunoSEQ multiplex PCR assay. Not all clones reach the TCRdb copy of this immuneACCESS table, which keeps in-frame sequences only. Checked studies attribute under half of the gap to unresolved V genes and leave the rest unexplained. The sample data list around 4,500 clones, and roughly 85% of these were observed just once. The ten largest clones take up around four fifths of the sample. No antigen has been assigned to these receptors. Sequencing was carried out using peripheral blood mononuclear cells. These receptors all stem from a man aged 40-49 years with T-cell large granular lymphocyte leukemia. Some clones in this sample may be carry-over from other donors' samples. The age is the age at diagnosis.

V gene TRBV9 combines with J gene TRBJ1-3; tentative D call: TRBD1 (5 bases). This CDR3 contains 15 residues. The germline V gene has CDR1 SGDLS and CDR2 YYNGEE. V lost 0 bases and J 4 bases, leaving 11 bases between the germline ends. CDR3 coding DNA: TGTGCCAGCAGCGTAGAGGCAGGGATGGGAAACACCATATATTTT. Amino acids: CASSVEAGMGNTIYF.

This clone was counted only a few times. This rearrangement joins TRBV4-3 to TRBJ2-7; D is possibly TRBD2 (6 bases). This CDR3 has 17 residues. The V end lost 3 bases, the J end lost 1 base, and 19 bases lay between the germline ends. CDR1 and CDR2 from the germline V gene are LGHNA and YSLEER. The DNA for the CDR3 is TGCGCCAGCAGCCATGCTCCTCGTAGGGACTCGTCCTACGAGCAGTACTTC. Translation gives CASSHAPRRDSSYEQYF.

The rearrangement uses TRBV2 and TRBJ2-6, with no clear D. Germline V gene sequence: CDR1 SNHLY, CDR2 FYNNEI. The CDR3 totals 16 residues. V was shortened by 0 bases and J by 0 bases, with 6 bases between the two germline ends. CDR3 residues: CASSEAWNSGANVLTF. CDR3 nucleotide sequence: TGTGCCAGCAGTGAAGCGTGGAACTCTGGGGCCAACGTCCTGACTTTC.

The V and J genes are TRBV18 and TRBJ2-1, with 8 bases lining up with TRBD1. In germline, CDR1 is KGHSH, CDR2 LQKENI. J lost 7 bases, V lost 3 bases, and 5 bases had no gene match. The CDR3 loop spans 14 amino acids. The CDR3 is CASSPGQVGNEQFF. In nucleotides, the CDR3 is TGTGCCAGCTCACCGGGACAGGTGGGTAATGAGCAGTTCTTC.

The chain couples TRBV19 to TRBJ2-6; a possible D gene is TRBD2 (6 bases). The germline gives CDR1 LNHDA, CDR2 SQIVND (reference sequence). The CDR3 covers 17 residues. Trimming left V 3 bases short and J 0 bases short, with 12 bases between. The CDR3 loop is CASSIGGSISGANVLTF. CDR3 sequence (DNA): TGTGCCAGTAGTATTGGGGGGTCGATCTCTGGGGCCAACGTCCTGACTTTC. Drawing the rest from reference TRBV19 and TRBJ2-6, the complete variable domain is DGGITQSPKYLFRKEGQNVTLSCEQNLNHDAMYWYRQDPGQGLRLIYYSQIVNDFQKGDIAEGYSVSREKKESFPLTVTSAQKNPTAFYLCASSIGGSISGANVLTFGAGSRLTVL.

The chain recombines TRBV7-9 with TRBJ1-1; D is unresolved. V shed 2 bases and J shed 4 bases, with 5 bases lying between them. The CDR3 extends over 12 amino acids. Germline values: CDR1 SEHNR, CDR2 FQNEAQ (reference sequence). CDR3 sequence reads: CASSLPVTEAFF. For the CDR3, the DNA is TGTGCCAGCAGCTTACCAGTCACTGAAGCTTTCTTT.

In its sample, this clone was seen a few times. J is TRBJ2-1 and V is TRBV5-1; D uncertain. V was pared by 3 bases and J by 2 bases, with 9 bases between. Germline V gene sequence: CDR1 SGHRS, CDR2 YFSETQ. This CDR3 spans 14 amino acids. In nucleotides, the CDR3 is TGCGCCAGCAGCTCCTCGATCCCCTACAATGAGCAGTTCTTC. Amino acid sequence: CASSSSIPYNEQFF.

This clone has a handful of counts. The J gene is TRBJ1-2, the V gene TRBV27, with 7 bases lining up with TRBD1. Germline assignment: CDR1 MNHEY and CDR2 SMNVEV (reference sequence). V shed 2 bases and J 4 bases; nucleotides not matched to a gene: 25. This CDR3 comprises 21 residues. The CDR3 protein is CASSLRQTVGGPYRGIYGYTF. As DNA, the CDR3 is TGTGCCAGCAGTTTAAGGCAGACGGTAGGGGGTCCTTACAGGGGAATCTATGGCTACACCTTC.

The chain combines TRBV9 with TRBJ2-7, with 13 nucleotides matching TRBD2. The germline gives CDR1 SGDLS, CDR2 YYNGEE. This CDR3 region has 16 residues. After removal of 4 bases from V and 4 bases from J, the junction contained 8 bases not matched to a gene. The CDR3 DNA reads as TGTGCCAGCAGCCCCGGGGGACTAGCGGGGTATTACGAGCAGTACTTC. It encodes CASSPGGLAGYYEQYF.

J is TRBJ1-2 and V is TRBV7-9; 9 nucleotides align to TRBD1. Unmatched junction bases numbered 16, after V lost 1 base and J lost 7 bases. Germline-derived CDR1 and CDR2 are SEHNR and FQNEAQ (reference sequence). The CDR3 extends over 18 amino acids. The CDR3 is CASSLEGQGIIVGSGYTF. The CDR3 DNA is TGTGCCAGCAGCTTAGAGGGACAGGGCATCATAGTGGGATCTGGCTACACCTTC.

This chain links TRBV13 with TRBJ2-3, with 8 bases matching TRBD2. The trim removed 4 bases at V and 0 bases at J, leaving 6 bases unmatched. From germline, CDR1 is PRHDT and CDR2 FYEKMQ (reference sequence). The CDR3 contains 16 residues. The CDR3 spells CASSSAGGPSTDTQYF. For the CDR3, the DNA is TGTGCCAGCAGCTCGGCGGGGGGACCTAGCACAGATACGCAGTATTTT.

This clone appeared a single time. The gene calls are TRBV30 and TRBJ1-1; D perhaps matches TRBD1 (6 bases). The CDR3 runs to 14 residues. Deletions cut 5 bases from V and 1 base from J, with 14 bases between. The germline V gene has CDR1 GTSNPN and CDR2 SVGIG (reference sequence). The CDR3 is CAWGRDKPNTEAFF. The CDR3 region has the DNA TGTGCCTGGGGAAGGGACAAGCCGAACACTGAAGCTTTCTTT.

This clone came up once. CDR3 sequence: CASSAAPVKTQYF. DNA of the CDR3: TGCGCCAGCAGCGCGGCGCCCGTGAAGACCCAGTACTTC. This sequence joins TRBV5-1 and TRBJ2-5; D is undetermined. The CDR3 is made up of 13 amino acids. Trimming took off 4 bases at V and 6 bases at J, with 13 bases between the two ends. CDR1 SGHRS and CDR2 YFSETQ come from the germline V gene.

This chain connects TRBV10-2 to TRBJ1-2; 10 bases match TRBD1. V trimming: 3 bases; J trimming: 7 bases; junction bases outside the gene matches: 8. The CDR3 loop spans 15 amino acids. Germline CDR1 reads WSHSY; CDR2 reads SAAADI. The CDR3 region has the DNA TGCGCCAGCAGTGATGCAGGACAGGGGGTCGTTGGCTACACCTTC. Translation: CASSDAGQGVVGYTF.

About this clone: The sample holds other DNA sequences that translate to the same CDR3. This sequence joins TRBV5-1 and TRBJ2-2; no clear D. This CDR3 has 13 amino acids. Germline values: CDR1 SGHRS, CDR2 YFSETQ. Deletions cut 0 bases from V and 3 bases from J, with 3 bases between. In nucleotides, the CDR3 is TGCGCCAGCAGCTTGGACGACACCGGGGAGCTGTTTTTT. Its translation is CASSLDDTGELFF. The variable domain in full, with the rest retrieved from reference TRBV5-1 and TRBJ2-2, is KAGVTQTPRYLIKTRGQQVTLSCSPISGHRSVSWYQQTPGQGLQFLFEYFSETQRNKGNFPGRFSGRQFSNSRSEMNVSTLELGDSALYLCASSLDDTGELFFGEGSRLTVL.

V gene TRBV5-5 combines with J gene TRBJ1-3; D gene ambiguous. CDR3 size: 15 residues. CDR1 is SGHKS and CDR2 is YYEKEE in the germline V gene (reference sequence). V dropped 0 bases and J dropped 3 bases, with 10 bases sitting between them. The CDR3 nucleotides read TGTGCCAGCAGCTTGGGGTCCGCCGGTGGAAACACCATATATTTT. It codes for CASSLGSAGGNTIYF.

This clone was seen more than once but under ten times. One end of the junction is discordant with germline, which a read error may explain. This chain uses TRBV6-5 with TRBJ2-7, with D unresolved. From germline, CDR1 is MNHEY and CDR2 SVGAGI. CDR3 length: 14 residues. The CDR3 region is CASRDLLVSDEQYF. The CDR3 nucleotides read TGTGCCAGCAGGGACCTACTCGTCTCCGACGAGCAGTACTTC.

The rearrangement joins TRBV18 to TRBJ1-2; D may be TRBD1 (5 bases). The CDR3 length is 12 residues. The germline gives CDR1 KGHSH, CDR2 LQKENI. V was trimmed by 3 bases and J by 5 bases, leaving 7 bases between them. CDR3 DNA: TGTGCCAGCTCACCGGGGGAGTATGGCTACACCTTC. It codes for CASSPGEYGYTF.

The rearrangement joins TRBV11-2 to TRBJ1-1, with 7 bases that match TRBD1. Germline V CDR1 and CDR2: SGHAT, FQNNGV. With V trimmed by 1 base and J by 6 bases, 2 bases remained unmatched. The CDR3 runs 13 residues. The CDR3 sequence is CASSLGQGPEAFF. The CDR3 DNA sequence: TGTGCCAGCAGCTTAGGACAGGGACCTGAAGCTTTCTTT.

The V and J genes are TRBV30 and TRBJ2-7; perhaps TRBD1 as D (5 bases). Trimming left V 0 bases short and J 12 bases short, with 15 bases between. This CDR3 spans 12 amino acids. Germline V lookup: CDR1 GTSNPN, CDR2 SVGIG (reference sequence). In DNA form, the CDR3 reads TGTGCCTGGAGTGTTACAGGCCCTGTAGGGTACTTC. Its translation is CAWSVTGPVGYF.

This clone is termed medium-sized (0.01 to 0.1%). V gene TRBV7-9 combines with J gene TRBJ2-7; 7 nucleotides match TRBD1. The J segment lost 1 base and the V segment lost 6 bases, leaving 18 bases of the junction unmatched. The CDR3 has 18 amino acids. CDR1 and CDR2 from the germline V gene are SEHNR and FQNEAQ (reference sequence). CDR3 DNA sequence: TGTGCCAGCAGGTTACACAGGGGAAAAGCACACACTTCCTACGAGCAGTACTTC. It yields the protein CASRLHRGKAHTSYEQYF.

This chain connects TRBV13 to TRBJ1-2, with unresolved D. V shed 6 bases and J shed 8 bases, with 19 bases lying between them. In germline, CDR1 is PRHDT, CDR2 FYEKMQ (reference sequence). The CDR3 runs to 14 residues. CDR3: CASSRGRPPGGYTF. CDR3 in DNA: TGTGCCAGCAGTCGCGGCAGGCCCCCGGGCGGCTACACCTTC.

This clone was counted a few times. The genes are TRBV4-2 and TRBJ1-2; D is perhaps TRBD1 (5 bases). The V gene's germline CDR1 is LGHNA and CDR2 YNFKEQ. CDR3 size: 14 residues. Trimming stripped 5 bases from V and 7 bases from J, with 17 bases between. The CDR3, as DNA: TGTGCCAGCAGCTCAGGGCAGGGTTCCTCTGGCTACACCTTC. Its translation is CASSSGQGSSGYTF.

The chain uses TRBV4-3 and TRBJ1-6; D gene unclear. The germline CDR1 and CDR2 sequences are LGHNA and YSLEER. Trimming cost V 1 base and J 7 bases, with 11 bases left between them. This CDR3 comprises 15 residues. The CDR3 DNA reads as TGCGCCAGCAGCCAAGCCGTTACCCAAAATTCACCCCTCCACTTT. Amino acids: CASSQAVTQNSPLHF.

The chain has TRBV30 and TRBJ1-2, with 12 positions matching TRBD1. Unmatched junction bases numbered 7, after V lost 4 bases and J lost 10 bases. This CDR3 has 13 residues. Germline V lookup: CDR1 GTSNPN, CDR2 SVGIG (reference sequence). CDR3 sequence: CAWNPGQGALYTF. CDR3 nucleotide sequence: TGTGCCTGGAATCCGGGACAGGGGGCTCTCTACACCTTC.

V is TRBV5-4 and J is TRBJ2-7, with TRBD1 identical over 8 bases. The V and J ends lost 0 bases and 1 base, in that order; junction bases with no gene match: 6. The CDR3 is made up of 16 amino acids. CDR1 and CDR2 (germline): SGHNT, YYREEE (reference sequence). The CDR3 DNA reads as TGTGCCAGCAGCTTGGCAGGGACAGGAATATCCTACGAGCAGTACTTC. It translates to CASSLAGTGISYEQYF.

This clone qualifies as medium-sized (0.01 to 0.1%). V is TRBV7-9 and J is TRBJ2-1; no reliable D call. From germline, CDR1 is SEHNR and CDR2 FQNEAQ (reference sequence). Trimming pared 5 bases from V and 9 bases from J, leaving 11 bases between. CDR3 length: 12 amino acids. In nucleotides, the CDR3 is TGTGCCAGCAGCCTTGGGTATCCTGAGCAGTTCTTC. It translates to CASSLGYPEQFF. Filled out from reference TRBV7-9 and TRBJ2-1, the complete variable domain reads DTGVSQNPRHKITKRGQNVTFRCDPISEHNRLYWYRQTLGQGPEFLTYFQNEAQLEKSRLLSDRFSAERPKGSFSTLEIQRTEQGDSAMYLCASSLGYPEQFFGPGTRLTVL.

The V and J genes are TRBV28 and TRBJ2-7; the match to TRBD2 covers 7 bases. The J segment lost 4 bases and the V segment lost 6 bases, leaving 12 bases of the junction unmatched. Germline CDR1 MDHEN, CDR2 SYDVKM. CDR3 length: 15 residues. CDR3 DNA: TGTGCCAGCAGCCCAGGGAGGGGCCGGGGTTACGAGCAGTACTTC. This gives the protein CASSPGRGRGYEQYF. The variable domain in full, with the rest retrieved from reference TRBV28 and TRBJ2-7, is DVKVTQSSRYLVKRTGEKVFLECVQDMDHENMFWYRQDPGLGLRLIYFSYDVKMKEKGDIPEGYSVSREKKERFSLILESASTNQTSMYLCASSPGRGRGYEQYFGPGTRLTVT.

This rearrangement joins TRBV14 to TRBJ1-1; no clear D gene. This CDR3 region has 13 residues. V lost 4 bases, J lost 2 bases, and 8 bases lay in between. In germline, CDR1 is SGHDN, CDR2 FVKESK. The DNA of the CDR3 is TGTGCCAGCAGCCGCCAGAGCAACACTGAAGCTTTCTTT. This gives the protein CASSRQSNTEAFF.

The chain is built from TRBV5-1 and TRBJ2-7; maybe TRBD1 (6 bases). CDR1 is SGHRS and CDR2 is YFSETQ in the germline V gene. The CDR3 is 14 amino acids. With 4 bases removed from V and 5 bases from J, the gap between germline ends came to 16 bases. CDR3 loop: CASSVQTTGNEQYF. The DNA for the CDR3 is TGCGCCAGCAGCGTCCAGACAACAGGGAACGAGCAGTACTTC.